This T cell receptor beta chain stems from a study of CD8 T cells in Susac syndrome. The germline V gene has CDR1 SGHTA and CDR2 FQGTGA. This CDR3 region has 15 residues. V was clipped by 4 bases and J by 6 bases, with 17 bases between them. With random hexamers, about 0.45 to 1 ug RNA was reverse transcribed. MiXCR was run by TCRdb on the immunoSEQ multiplex PCR reads, yielding one entry per CDR3 protein. The table has approximately 100,000 distinct CDR3 sequences, about 96% seen once. Sample: CD4+ T cells from PBMCs. The origin of this receptor is a human donor in good health. The J gene is TRBJ2-3, the V gene TRBV7-3; D possibly matches TRBD1 or TRBD2 (5 bases each). The CDR3 protein is CASSSSGTLADTQYF. CDR3 bases: TGTGCCAGCAGCTCATCCGGGACCTTAGCGGATACGCAGTATTTT.